The 30 T cell receptor beta chains reported below all come from one sample, sequenced in a study of shared clonotypes between healthy human individuals. TCRdb keeps only in-frame clones here, not all; method: immunoSEQ multiplex PCR. The sample has millions of clones, roughly 94% seen once. Sequenced sample: naive CD4+ T cells sorted from blood. The sample's subset: CD45RA+ positively selected. These TCRs come from a man between 18 and 35 years old in good health.

The J gene is TRBJ1-1, the V gene TRBV20-1; D remains ambiguous. The CDR3 spans 11 residues. Trimming cost V 2 bases and J 8 bases, with 9 bases left between them. Germline V CDR1 and CDR2: DFQATT, SNEGSKA (reference sequence). The CDR3 is CSARQTPEAFF. For the CDR3, the DNA is TGCAGTGCTAGACAGACACCCGAAGCTTTCTTT.

The rearrangement joins TRBV4-3 to TRBJ2-7; maybe TRBD2 (6 bases). Germline CDR1 LGHNA, CDR2 YSLEER. This CDR3 is built from 15 residues. V gave up 0 bases and J gave up 7 bases, with 16 bases separating them. The CDR3 DNA is TGCGCCAGCAGCCAAGAAACTAGCCCGTCGTTTGAGCAGTACTTC. Translating it yields CASSQETSPSFEQYF.

The genes are TRBV4-1 and TRBJ2-7; possibly TRBD1 for D (5 bases). CDR1 MGHRA and CDR2 YSYEKL come from the germline V gene. V dropped 2 bases and J dropped 7 bases, with 15 bases sitting between them. The CDR3 sequence is 14 residues long. The chain's CDR3 is CASSQIQGPGEQYF. CDR3 sequence (DNA): TGCGCCAGCAGCCAAATCCAGGGCCCGGGTGAGCAGTACTTC.

This clone has a handful of counts. The J gene is TRBJ2-2, the V gene TRBV29-1, with D unclear. The germline V and J ends were trimmed by 7 bases and 4 bases, with 7 bases remaining between them. CDR1 and CDR2 from the germline V gene are SQVTM and ANQGSEA. The CDR3 has 11 amino acids. DNA for the CDR3: TGCAGCGGTCTTGTCACCGGGGAGCTGTTTTTT. It is translated as CSGLVTGELFF.

The chain has TRBV25-1 and TRBJ1-4, with a tentative D call TRBD1 (6 bases). V gave up 3 bases and J gave up 6 bases, with 17 bases separating them. This CDR3 region has 16 residues. The germline V gene has CDR1 MGHDK and CDR2 SYGVNS. The CDR3 nucleotides are TGTGCCAGCAGTGACCCTCTCGGGGGGCGCGATGAAAAACTGTTTTTT. Translated: CASSDPLGGRDEKLFF.

The chain has TRBV6-1 and TRBJ1-5; no definite D call. Germline V gene lookup returns CDR1 MNHNS and CDR2 SASEGT. The CDR3 contains 12 residues. V shed 10 bases and J shed 7 bases, with 14 bases lying between them. In nucleotides, the CDR3 is TGTGCCACCCGCGGGGTAGTCCAGCCCCAGCATTTT. Its translation: CATRGVVQPQHF.

V usage is TRBV5-4 and J usage is TRBJ2-7; D unresolved. From germline, CDR1 is SGHNT and CDR2 YYREEE (reference sequence). The CDR3 loop spans 15 amino acids. Between the trimmed V and J ends, which lost 8 bases and 2 bases, there was a span of 20 bases. The CDR3 coding sequence is TGTGCCAGTTCCCCAAGGGTGGAAGACCCCTACGAGCAGTACTTC. Encoded protein: CASSPRVEDPYEQYF.

The V gene is TRBV5-4, the J gene TRBJ1-2; no clear D gene. The CDR3 runs 15 residues. Germline V gene lookup returns CDR1 SGHNT and CDR2 YYREEE (reference sequence). V gave up 0 bases and J gave up 2 bases, with 11 bases separating them. The CDR3 here is CASSLEAGSNYGYTF. CDR3 in DNA: TGTGCCAGCAGCTTGGAGGCAGGCTCCAACTATGGCTACACCTTC.

To note about this clone: One end of the junction does not line up with germline, which may come from a read error. CDR3 protein: CASSIDIPYNSPLHF. The CDR3 DNA sequence: TGTGCCAGCAGCATAGACATACCATATAATTCACCCCTCCACTTT. The chain joins TRBV11-2 to TRBJ1-6; D remains unclear. Germline V gives CDR1 SGHAT, CDR2 FQNNGV. The CDR3 consists of 15 residues.

The rearrangement uses TRBV5-4 and TRBJ2-6; D gene uncertain. V dropped 2 bases and J dropped 6 bases, with 6 bases sitting between them. This CDR3 region has 13 residues. Germline V gene lookup returns CDR1 SGHNT and CDR2 YYREEE (reference sequence). CDR3 sequence: CASSFPEANVLTF. The CDR3 region has the DNA TGTGCCAGCAGCTTCCCGGAGGCCAACGTCCTGACTTTC. Supplemented by reference TRBV5-4 and TRBJ2-6, the full variable domain reads ETGVTQSPTHLIKTRGQQVTLRCSSQSGHNTVSWYQQALGQGPQFIFQYYREEENGRGNFPPRFSGLQFPNYSSELNVNALELDDSALYLCASSFPEANVLTFGAGSRLTVL.

The V and J genes are TRBV11-2 and TRBJ2-7; 8 bases agree with TRBD1. CDR3 length: 14 amino acids. V shed 4 bases and J 6 bases; nucleotides not matched to a gene: 8. Germline V CDR1 and CDR2: SGHAT, FQNNGV. The CDR3 is CASSSYRGTGEQYF. The CDR3 bases are TGTGCCAGCAGCTCATACAGGGGGACCGGCGAGCAGTACTTC.

In the case of this clone: Other DNA sequences within the sample encode an identical CDR3. This sequence joins TRBV5-6 and TRBJ2-3; unclear D gene. Per the germline V gene, CDR1 is SGHDT and CDR2 is YYEEEE. This CDR3 region has 12 residues. Trimming stripped 4 bases from V and 2 bases from J, with 5 bases between. The CDR3 DNA is TGTGCCAGCAGCCCTACCACAGATACGCAGTATTTT. Its translation: CASSPTTDTQYF.

The V gene is TRBV6-5, the J gene TRBJ2-7; unclear D gene. Per germline, CDR1 MNHEY and CDR2 SVGAGI. The CDR3 is 15 residues long. The germline V and J ends were trimmed by 0 bases and 2 bases, with 11 bases remaining between them. CDR3 sequence: CASSYSAGPPYEQYF. For the CDR3, the DNA is TGTGCCAGCAGTTACTCAGCAGGCCCTCCCTACGAGCAGTACTTC.

This sequence joins TRBV9 and TRBJ1-4; possible D gene TRBD1, 5 bases. CDR3 length equals 15 residues. Germline V gene data show CDR1 as SGDLS and CDR2 as YYNGEE. V was cut by 0 bases and J by 8 bases, with 14 bases left in between. The CDR3 sequence is CASSVGWGGSEKLFF. The CDR3 nucleotides are TGTGCCAGCAGCGTAGGATGGGGGGGTTCCGAAAAACTGTTTTTT.

This chain's CDR3 is CSVGGQGRIETQYF. In nucleotides, the CDR3 is TGCAGCGTTGGTGGACAGGGGCGGATAGAGACCCAGTACTTC. The chain is built from TRBV29-1 and TRBJ2-5; 9 bases fit TRBD1. V lost 4 bases and J lost 4; bases outside the gene matches: 7. The CDR3 totals 14 residues. Germline CDR1 is SQVTM and CDR2 is ANQGSEA.

The rearrangement links TRBV2 to TRBJ2-5, with D unresolved. With 2 bases removed from V and 1 base from J, the gap between germline ends came to 8 bases. The CDR3 sequence is 14 residues long. Per germline, CDR1 SNHLY and CDR2 FYNNEI. CDR3 in DNA: TGTGCCAGCAGTGAATTGTCAGCCCAAGAGACCCAGTACTTC. Protein product: CASSELSAQETQYF.

J is TRBJ1-1 and V is TRBV2; TRBD1 aligns across 7 bases. Unmatched junction bases numbered 6, after V lost 10 bases and J lost 4 bases. Germline V gives CDR1 SNHLY, CDR2 FYNNEI. This CDR3 region has 12 residues. The CDR3 nucleotides read TGTGCCACTAGGACAGGTGGCACTGAAGCTTTCTTT. Translated, it gives CATRTGGTEAFF.

The gene calls are TRBV29-1 and TRBJ1-3, with D unresolved. This CDR3 spans 14 amino acids. CDR1 is SQVTM and CDR2 is ANQGSEA in the germline V gene. V lost 2 bases, J lost 1 base, and 9 bases lay in between. CDR3 residues: CSVEPAGSGNTIYF. In nucleotides, the CDR3 is TGCAGCGTTGAACCGGCAGGATCTGGAAACACCATATATTTT.

To note about this clone: The junction and the germline gene differ at one end; a read error may be behind it. This chain joins TRBV6-5 and TRBJ1-2; no clear D. The CDR3 runs to 14 residues. Per the germline V gene, CDR1 is MNHEY and CDR2 is SVGAGI. This chain's CDR3 is CASSSASPKYGYTF. CDR3 DNA sequence: TGTGCCAGCAGTTCGGCATCACCTAAATATGGCTACACCTTC.

The chain joins TRBV6-5 to TRBJ2-7, with a tentative D call TRBD1 (6 bases). Germline CDR1 is MNHEY and CDR2 is SVGAGI. The V and J ends lost 8 bases and 5 bases respectively, with 16 bases between them. The CDR3 has 13 amino acids. CDR3 DNA sequence: TGTGCCAGCGGAAGGGGGAGCACCAACGAGCAGTACTTC. It yields the protein CASGRGSTNEQYF.

V and J are TRBV6-1 and TRBJ2-7; D uncertain. The CDR3 spans 14 residues. The V and J ends lost 6 bases and 0 bases respectively, with 12 bases between them. The V gene's germline CDR1 is MNHNS and CDR2 SASEGT. The CDR3 spells CASSLRHSSYEQYF. The CDR3 DNA reads TGTGCCAGCAGCTTACGGCATAGCTCCTACGAGCAGTACTTC.

With respect to this clone: This sample also contains other DNA sequences that code for the same CDR3. The J gene is TRBJ2-1, the V gene TRBV19; D not certain. CDR1 and CDR2 (germline): LNHDA, SQIVND (reference sequence). This CDR3 spans 11 amino acids. The ends were cut back, 6 bases at V and 3 bases at J, with 3 bases in the middle. CDR3 protein: CASRYYNEQFF. The CDR3 coding sequence is TGTGCCAGTAGGTACTACAATGAGCAGTTCTTC.

The J gene is TRBJ2-1, the V gene TRBV6-5; D not certain. The V and J ends lost 5 bases and 9 bases respectively, with 14 bases between them. The CDR3 is 13 residues long. From germline, CDR1 is MNHEY and CDR2 SVGAGI. The CDR3 nucleotides are TGTGCCAGCAGTAGGCCCAGACTGAGTGAGCAGTTCTTC. Encoded protein: CASSRPRLSEQFF.

This rearrangement joins TRBV2 to TRBJ1-3; TRBD1 matches at 11 bases. V lost 5 bases, J lost 1 base, and 4 bases stayed unmatched. The CDR3 covers 16 residues. In germline, CDR1 is SNHLY, CDR2 FYNNEI. The CDR3 nucleotides are TGTGCCAGCAGTTCCGGGACAGGGGGTTCTGGAAACACCATATATTTT. As protein: CASSSGTGGSGNTIYF.

The chain is built from TRBV2 and TRBJ1-4; D not resolved. The CDR3 runs to 13 residues. With 6 bases removed from V and 12 bases from J, the gap between germline ends came to 17 bases. Germline V gives CDR1 SNHLY, CDR2 FYNNEI. The CDR3 sequence: CASSRVEVGELFF. In DNA, the CDR3 is TGTGCCAGCAGCCGCGTGGAGGTCGGGGAACTGTTTTTT.

The genes are TRBV21-1 and TRBJ1-6. TRBV21-1 is a pseudogene segment. This CDR3 is 16 amino acids long. Written as DNA, the CDR3 is TGTGCCAGCAGCAAAGTAAAGGCTAGGGAGCAGTCACCCCTCCACTTT. This codes for CASSKVKAREQSPLHF.

This sequence joins TRBV2 and TRBJ2-3; TRBD1 agrees at 7 bases. V lost 5 bases, J lost 8 bases, and 4 bases stayed unmatched. Germline CDR1 and CDR2: SNHLY and FYNNEI. The CDR3 has 12 amino acids. This chain's CDR3 is CASSQKGATQYF. CDR3 in DNA: TGTGCCAGCAGTCAAAAGGGGGCTACGCAGTATTTT.

For this clone: Within the sample, other DNA sequences also encode this same CDR3. This sequence joins TRBV30 and TRBJ1-4; 7 bases match TRBD1. The junction had 5 bases not matched to a gene; V was cut back by 2 bases and J by 5 bases. CDR1 and CDR2 from the germline V gene are GTSNPN and SVGIG (reference sequence). The CDR3 loop spans 14 amino acids. The CDR3 coding sequence is TGTGCCTGGAGTTTGGGGACAGAGAATGAAAAACTGTTTTTT. Protein sequence: CAWSLGTENEKLFF.

V is TRBV19 and J is TRBJ2-1; either TRBD1 or TRBD2 may fit D (6 bases each). CDR3 length equals 13 residues. Germline CDR1 and CDR2: LNHDA and SQIVND (reference sequence). V lost 3 bases and J lost 9, with 12 bases in between. CDR3: CASSITGAGEQFF. The CDR3 DNA reads as TGTGCCAGTAGTATCACGGGGGCGGGTGAGCAGTTCTTC.

V usage is TRBV6-1 and J usage is TRBJ1-5; weak D call: TRBD1 (5 bases). The V and J ends lost 3 bases and 6 bases respectively, with 15 bases between them. Germline-derived CDR1 and CDR2 are MNHNS and SASEGT. The CDR3 covers 15 residues. The CDR3 bases are TGTGCCAGCAGTGAGGTACCGGGGGTTGGTCAGCCCCAGCATTTT. Translated, it gives CASSEVPGVGQPQHF.